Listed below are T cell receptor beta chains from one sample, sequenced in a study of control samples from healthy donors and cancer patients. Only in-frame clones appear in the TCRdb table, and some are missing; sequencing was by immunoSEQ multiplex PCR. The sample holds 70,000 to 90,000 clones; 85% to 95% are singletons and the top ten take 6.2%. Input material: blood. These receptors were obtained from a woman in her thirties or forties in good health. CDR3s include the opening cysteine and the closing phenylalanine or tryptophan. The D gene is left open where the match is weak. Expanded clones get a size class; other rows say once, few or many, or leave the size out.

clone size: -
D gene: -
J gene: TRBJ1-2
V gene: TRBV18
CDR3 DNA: TGTGCCAGCTCACCCGACAGATCACCGACCTATGGCTACACCTTC
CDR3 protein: CASSPDRSPTYGYTF

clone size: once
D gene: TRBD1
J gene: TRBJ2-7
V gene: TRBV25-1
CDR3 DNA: TGTGCCAGCAGTGAAGGACAGGGGCTCGAGCAGTACTTC
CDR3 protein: CASSEGQGLEQYF

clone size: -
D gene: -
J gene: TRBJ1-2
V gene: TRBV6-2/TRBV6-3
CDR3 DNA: TGTGCCAGCAGTTCCACTAGGGGGACGGCGAACTATGGCTACACCTTC
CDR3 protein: CASSSTRGTANYGYTF

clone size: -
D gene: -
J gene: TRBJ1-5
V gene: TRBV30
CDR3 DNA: TGTGCCTGGAGTGTACAGGTTGGGGGGCATCAGCCCCAGCATTTT
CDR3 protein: CAWSVQVGGHQPQHF

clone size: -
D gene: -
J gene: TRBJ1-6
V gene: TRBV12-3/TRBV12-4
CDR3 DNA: TGTGCCAGCAGTTTCCCTTATTCACCCCTCCACTTT
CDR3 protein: CASSFPYSPLHF

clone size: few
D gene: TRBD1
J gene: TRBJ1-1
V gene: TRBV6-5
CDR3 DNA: TGTGCCAGCAGCCTTCAGGGGGGGACTGAAGCTTTCTTT
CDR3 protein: CASSLQGGTEAFF

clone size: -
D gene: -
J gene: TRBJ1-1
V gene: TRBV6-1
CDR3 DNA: TGTGCCAGCAGTGAACAGCTTCCCTGGGGTGAAGCTTTCTTT
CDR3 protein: CASSEQLPWGEAFF

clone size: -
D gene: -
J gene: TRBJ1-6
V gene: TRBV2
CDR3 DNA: TGTGCCAGCAGAGGGAGTTATTCACCCCTCCACTTT
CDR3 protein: CASRGSYSPLHF

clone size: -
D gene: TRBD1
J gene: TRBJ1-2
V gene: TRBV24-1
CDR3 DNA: TGTGCCACCAGTGACCCTGGGACAGTAACTAACTATGGCTACACCTTC
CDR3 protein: CATSDPGTVTNYGYTF

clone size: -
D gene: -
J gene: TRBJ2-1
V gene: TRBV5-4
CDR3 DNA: TGTGCCAGCAGCTCCTACAATGAGCAGTTCTTC
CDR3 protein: CASSSYNEQFF

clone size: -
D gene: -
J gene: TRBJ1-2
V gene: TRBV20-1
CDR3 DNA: TGCAGTGCTAGTGCGATGAGGAACTATGGCTACACCTTC
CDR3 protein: CSASAMRNYGYTF

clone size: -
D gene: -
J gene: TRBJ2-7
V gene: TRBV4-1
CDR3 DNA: TGCGCCAGCAGGCTAGGCAGCCGTTCCTACGAGCAGTACTTC
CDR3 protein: CASRLGSRSYEQYF

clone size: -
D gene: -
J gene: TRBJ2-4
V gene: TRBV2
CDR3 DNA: TGTGCCAGCAAACCAACAGGGTACATTCAGTACTTC
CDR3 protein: CASKPTGYIQYF

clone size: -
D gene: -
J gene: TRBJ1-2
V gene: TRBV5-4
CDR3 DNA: TGTGCCAGCAGCTCGGACAGTTATGGCTACACCTTC
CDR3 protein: CASSSDSYGYTF